The clone carrying this T cell receptor beta chain is medium-sized. Adult healthy volunteers gave 2.5 ml peripheral blood for whole-blood RNA. The library had UMIs added by 3' ligation of an oligonucleotide to TCR cDNA. This entry belongs to a study of naive and memory T cell subsets. There are 12 residues in the CDR3. Per the germline V gene, CDR1 is LNHDA and CDR2 is SQIVND (reference sequence). V lost 9 bases, J lost 2 bases, and 11 bases lay in between. For blood and skin samples, reverse transcription used TCR alpha and beta constant primers. Ligated cDNA underwent four rounds of PCR with nested alpha and beta constant region primers and SP2. Via MiXCR, TCRdb re-called the 5' RACE reads, giving one row per CDR3 protein. The table shows about 25,000 distinct CDR3 sequences, with roughly 23% occurring only once.

The TCR originated in a female donor in good health. The chain joins TRBV19 to TRBJ2-7, with D tentatively TRBD2 (5 bases). CDR3 coding DNA: TGTGCCAGCTCCCCCGGGGCCTACGAGCAGTACTTC. As protein: CASSPGAYEQYF.